The source of this T cell receptor (beta chain) is a study of graft-versus-host responses after intestinal transplantation. The V gene end was trimmed by 7 bases and the J gene end by 6 bases; junction bases not matched to a gene: 9. The germline V gene encodes CDR1 MNHEY and CDR2 SMNVEV (reference sequence). The CDR3 totals 14 residues. Sequencing was performed with immunoSEQ multiplex PCR; in TCRdb, only in-frame clones are kept and a portion is missing. The sample records 90,000 to 150,000 clones, approximately 95% being singletons. This clone was recorded only once. The antigen is undetermined. This sequence was found in a human donor who received an intestinal transplant. The rearrangement links TRBV27 to TRBJ2-3; 8 bases line up with TRBD2. The input for sequencing was unstimulated CD8+ T cells sorted from spleen or lymph node cells, taken before intestinal transplant. The CDR3 DNA sequence: TGTGCCAGCACGGGCGGGAGGCCAGGGGATACGCAGTATTTT. This codes for CASTGGRPGDTQYF.